One and the same sample provided the 5 T cell receptor beta chains below, sequenced in a study of T cells after yellow fever vaccination. TCRdb independently ran MiXCR on the 5' RACE reads; one entry per CDR3 protein. The profile shows some 350,000 distinct CDR3 sequences, 8.5% to 9% of them singletons. Specimen: PBMCs, collected on the day of the first yellow fever vaccination. The receptors originated from a man aged 18 to 30 who received the YFV17D yellow fever vaccine.

This clonotype was seen a handful of times. The V gene is TRBV6-6, the J gene TRBJ2-5, with 7 nucleotides matching TRBD2. This CDR3 spans 12 amino acids. Germline trimming cut 4 bases from V and 4 bases from J; bases unmatched to any gene: 0. CDR1 is MNHNY and CDR2 is SVGAGI in the germline V gene (reference sequence). CDR3 loop: CASSWTRETQYF. Written as DNA, the CDR3 is TGTGCCAGCAGTTGGACTAGAGAGACCCAGTACTTC.

The chain combines TRBV4-3 with TRBJ1-4; TRBD1 agrees at 7 bases. CDR1 and CDR2 (germline): LGHNA, YSLEER. V trimming: 4 bases; J trimming: 4 bases; junction bases outside the gene matches: 6. This CDR3 comprises 15 residues. In DNA, the CDR3 is TGCGCCAGCAGCCCAAGACAGGGTAGTAATGAAAAACTGTTTTTT. As protein: CASSPRQGSNEKLFF.

This clonotype appeared a few times. The CDR3 here is CATSRDRPGTAYEQYF. Here the CDR3 DNA reads TGTGCCACCAGCAGAGATCGTCCCGGGACAGCCTACGAGCAGTACTTC. The V call is TRBV15, the J call TRBJ2-7, with 7 positions matching TRBD1. The CDR3 is made up of 16 amino acids. J lost 2 bases, V lost 0 bases, and 7 bases had no gene match. Germline V CDR1 and CDR2: LNHNV, YYDKDF (reference sequence).

This clonotype occurred a few times. The chain is built from TRBV20-1 and TRBJ1-2, with D perhaps matching TRBD1 (6 bases). Trimming shortened V by 5 bases and J by 8 bases, and 24 bases separated the two germline ends. The CDR3 runs 15 residues. Per germline, CDR1 DFQATT and CDR2 SNEGSKA (reference sequence). The CDR3 is CSAPTTGRGPVGYTF. Here the CDR3 DNA reads TGCAGTGCTCCAACCACAGGTCGGGGGCCGGTGGGCTACACCTTC.

The chain carries TRBV29-1 and TRBJ2-1; 8 bases agree with TRBD2. V shed 8 bases, J shed 5 bases, and the junction held 14 bases outside the gene matches. CDR3 length equals 15 residues. Germline V gene lookup returns CDR1 SQVTM and CDR2 ANQGSEA. This CDR3 reads CSIRNGGVLNNEQFF. The DNA of the CDR3 is TGCAGCATTCGGAACGGGGGGGTCTTAAACAATGAGCAGTTCTTC.